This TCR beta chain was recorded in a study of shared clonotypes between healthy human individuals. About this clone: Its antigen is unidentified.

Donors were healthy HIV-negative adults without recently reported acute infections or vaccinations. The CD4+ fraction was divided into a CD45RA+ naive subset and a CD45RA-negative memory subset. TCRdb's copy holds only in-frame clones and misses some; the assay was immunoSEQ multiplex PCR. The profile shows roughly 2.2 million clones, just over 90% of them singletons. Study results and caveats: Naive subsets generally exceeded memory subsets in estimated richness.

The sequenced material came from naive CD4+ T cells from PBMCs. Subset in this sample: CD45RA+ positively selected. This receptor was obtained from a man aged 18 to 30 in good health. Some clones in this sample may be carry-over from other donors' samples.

The CDR3 is CASRLGFSTSYGYTF. CDR3 DNA: TGTGCCAGTAGGTTGGGGTTCAGCACCTCTTATGGCTACACCTTC. V and J are TRBV19 and TRBJ1-2, with D unclear. CDR3 length: 15 residues. Deletions cut 6 bases from V and 5 bases from J, with 19 bases between. CDR1 LNHDA and CDR2 SQIVND come from the germline V gene (reference sequence).